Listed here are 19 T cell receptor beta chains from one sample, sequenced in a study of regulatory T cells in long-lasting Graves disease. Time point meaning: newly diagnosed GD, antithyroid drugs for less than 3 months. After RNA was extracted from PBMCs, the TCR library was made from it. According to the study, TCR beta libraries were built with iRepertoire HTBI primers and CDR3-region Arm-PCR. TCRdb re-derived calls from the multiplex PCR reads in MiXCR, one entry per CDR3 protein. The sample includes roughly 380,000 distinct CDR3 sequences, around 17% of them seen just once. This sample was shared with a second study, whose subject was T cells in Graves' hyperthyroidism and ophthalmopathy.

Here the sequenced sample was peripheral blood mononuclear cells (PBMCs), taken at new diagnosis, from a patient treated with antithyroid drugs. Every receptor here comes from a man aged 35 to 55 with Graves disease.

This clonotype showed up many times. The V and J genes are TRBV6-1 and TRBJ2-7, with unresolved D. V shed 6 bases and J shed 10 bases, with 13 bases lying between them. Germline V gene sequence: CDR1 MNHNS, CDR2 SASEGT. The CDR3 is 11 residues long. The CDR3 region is CASSLGRRQYF. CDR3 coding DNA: TGTGCCAGCAGCCTGGGTCGGCGTCAGTACTTC.

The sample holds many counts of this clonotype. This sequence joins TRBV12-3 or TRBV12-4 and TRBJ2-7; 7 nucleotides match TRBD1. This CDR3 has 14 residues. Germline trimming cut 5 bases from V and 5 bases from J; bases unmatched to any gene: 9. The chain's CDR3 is CASSPRDSPHEQYF. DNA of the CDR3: TGTGCCAGCAGTCCCCGGGACAGCCCTCACGAGCAGTACTTC.

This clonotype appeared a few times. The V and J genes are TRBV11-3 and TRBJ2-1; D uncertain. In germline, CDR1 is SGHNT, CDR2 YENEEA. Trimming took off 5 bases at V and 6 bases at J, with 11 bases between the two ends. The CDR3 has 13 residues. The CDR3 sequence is CASSGFGVNEQFF. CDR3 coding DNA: TGTGCCAGCAGCGGGTTTGGGGTCAATGAGCAGTTCTTC.

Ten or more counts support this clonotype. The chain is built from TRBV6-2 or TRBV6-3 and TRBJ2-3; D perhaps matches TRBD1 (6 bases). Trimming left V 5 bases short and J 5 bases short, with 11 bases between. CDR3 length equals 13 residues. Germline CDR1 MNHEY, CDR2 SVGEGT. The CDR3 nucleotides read TGTGCCAGCAGTGGGGGCCGGGGAGATACGCAGTATTTT. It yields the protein CASSGGRGDTQYF.

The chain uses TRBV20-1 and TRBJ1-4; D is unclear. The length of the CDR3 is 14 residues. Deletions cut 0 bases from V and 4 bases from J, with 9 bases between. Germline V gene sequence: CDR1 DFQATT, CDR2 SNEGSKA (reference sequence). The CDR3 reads CSARDRLGNEKLFF. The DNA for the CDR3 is TGCAGTGCTAGAGATCGTCTAGGTAATGAAAAACTGTTTTTT.

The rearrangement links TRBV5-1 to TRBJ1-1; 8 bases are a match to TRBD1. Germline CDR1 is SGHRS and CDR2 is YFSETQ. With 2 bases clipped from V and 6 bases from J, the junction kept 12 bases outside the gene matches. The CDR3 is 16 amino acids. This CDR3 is CASSLETGARRAEAFF. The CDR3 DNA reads TGCGCCAGCAGCTTAGAGACAGGGGCAAGGAGGGCTGAAGCTTTCTTT.

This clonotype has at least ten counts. The DNA of the CDR3 is TGCAGTGCGCAGACAGGGCCCGTGTTGGGGCCCCAGCATTTT. It is translated as CSAQTGPVLGPQHF. V is TRBV20-1 and J is TRBJ1-5; 7 positions match TRBD1. V lost 6 bases and J lost 9; bases outside the gene matches: 14. Germline CDR1 is DFQATT and CDR2 is SNEGSKA (reference sequence). This CDR3 has 14 amino acids.

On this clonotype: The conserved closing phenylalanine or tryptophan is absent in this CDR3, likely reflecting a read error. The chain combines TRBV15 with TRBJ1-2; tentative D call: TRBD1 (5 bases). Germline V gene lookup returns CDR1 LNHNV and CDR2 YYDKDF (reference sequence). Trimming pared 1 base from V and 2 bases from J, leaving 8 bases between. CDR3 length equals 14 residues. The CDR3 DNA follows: TGTGCCACCAGCAGAGCTGACAGAAACTATGGCTACACCTTA. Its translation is CATSRADRNYGYTL.

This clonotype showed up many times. This CDR3 reads CASSFQGGGSEPQHF. CDR3 coding DNA: TGTGCCAGCAGTTTCCAGGGAGGGGGGAGTGAGCCCCAGCATTTT. This chain connects TRBV28 to TRBJ1-5; TRBD1 might be the D (6 bases). Trimming removed 3 bases from V and 8 bases from J, with 17 bases in between. There are 15 residues in the CDR3. Germline lookup yields CDR1 MDHEN and CDR2 SYDVKM.

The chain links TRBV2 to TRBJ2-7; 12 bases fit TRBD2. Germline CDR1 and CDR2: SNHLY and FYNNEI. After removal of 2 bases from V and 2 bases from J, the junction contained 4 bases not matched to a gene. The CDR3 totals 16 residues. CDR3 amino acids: CASSEMPSGGAYEQYF. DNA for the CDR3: TGTGCCAGCAGTGAAATGCCTAGCGGGGGGGCCTACGAGCAGTACTTC.

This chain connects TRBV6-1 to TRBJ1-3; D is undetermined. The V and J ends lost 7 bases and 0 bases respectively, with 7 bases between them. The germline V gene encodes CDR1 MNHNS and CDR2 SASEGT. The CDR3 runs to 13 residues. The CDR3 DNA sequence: TGTGCCAGCATTGACCTCTCTGGAAACACCATATATTTT. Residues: CASIDLSGNTIYF.

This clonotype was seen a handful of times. Here the CDR3 reads CASSPLAGPQETQYF. Written as DNA, the CDR3 is TGTGCCAGCTCACCACTAGCGGGGCCCCAAGAGACCCAGTACTTC. The gene calls are TRBV18 and TRBJ2-5, with 8 bases identical to TRBD2. The CDR3 length is 15 residues. Trimming cost V 1 base and J 1 base; bases outside gene matches: 2. In germline, CDR1 is KGHSH, CDR2 LQKENI.

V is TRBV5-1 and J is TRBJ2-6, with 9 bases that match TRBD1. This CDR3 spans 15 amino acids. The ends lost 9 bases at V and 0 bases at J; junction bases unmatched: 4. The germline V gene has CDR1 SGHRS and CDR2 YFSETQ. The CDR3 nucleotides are TGCGCCACGGGACAGGGACGCTCTGGGGCCAACGTCCTGACTTTC. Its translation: CATGQGRSGANVLTF. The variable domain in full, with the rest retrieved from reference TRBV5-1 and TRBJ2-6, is KAGVTQTPRYLIKTRGQQVTLSCSPISGHRSVSWYQQTPGQGLQFLFEYFSETQRNKGNFPGRFSGRQFSNSRSEMNVSTLELGDSALYLCATGQGRSGANVLTFGAGSRLTVL.

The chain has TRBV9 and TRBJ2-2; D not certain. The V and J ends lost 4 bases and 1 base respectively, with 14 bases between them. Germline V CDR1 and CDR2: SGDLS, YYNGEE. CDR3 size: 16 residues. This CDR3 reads CASSSRRIENTGELFF. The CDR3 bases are TGTGCCAGCAGCTCCCGACGGATCGAGAACACCGGGGAGCTGTTTTTT. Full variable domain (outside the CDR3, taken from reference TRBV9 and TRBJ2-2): DSGVTQTPKHLITATGQRVTLRCSPRSGDLSVYWYQQSLDQGLQFLIQYYNGEERAKGNILERFSAQQFPDLHSELNLSSLELGDSALYFCASSSRRIENTGELFFGEGSRLTVL.

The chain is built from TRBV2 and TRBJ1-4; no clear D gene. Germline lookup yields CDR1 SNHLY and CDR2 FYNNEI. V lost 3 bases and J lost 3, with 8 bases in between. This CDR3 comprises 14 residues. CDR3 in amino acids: CASSDGPSNEKLFF. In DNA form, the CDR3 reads TGTGCCAGCAGTGACGGCCCTTCTAATGAAAAACTGTTTTTT.

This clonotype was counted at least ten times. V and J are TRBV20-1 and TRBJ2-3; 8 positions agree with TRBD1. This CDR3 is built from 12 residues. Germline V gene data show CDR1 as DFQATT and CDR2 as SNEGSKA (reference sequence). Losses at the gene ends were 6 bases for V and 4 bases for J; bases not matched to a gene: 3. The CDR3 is CSADRGPDTQYF. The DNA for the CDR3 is TGCAGTGCAGACAGGGGCCCAGATACGCAGTATTTT.

Here the CDR3 DNA reads TGCGCCAGCAGTGAAAGGGACAGCTCCTACGAGCAGTACTTC. Protein product: CASSERDSSYEQYF. The chain couples TRBV5-1 to TRBJ2-7; 7 bases fit TRBD1. The J segment lost 0 bases and the V segment lost 5 bases, leaving 5 bases of the junction unmatched. Germline assignment: CDR1 SGHRS and CDR2 YFSETQ. CDR3 length: 14 residues.

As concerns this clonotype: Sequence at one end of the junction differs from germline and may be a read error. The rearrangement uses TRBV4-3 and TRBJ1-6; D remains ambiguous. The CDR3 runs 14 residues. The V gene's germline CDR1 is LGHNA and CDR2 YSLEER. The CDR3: CASSQELFDSPLHF. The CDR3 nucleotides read TGCGCCAGCAGCCAAGAGTTGTTTGATTCGCCCCTCCACTTT.

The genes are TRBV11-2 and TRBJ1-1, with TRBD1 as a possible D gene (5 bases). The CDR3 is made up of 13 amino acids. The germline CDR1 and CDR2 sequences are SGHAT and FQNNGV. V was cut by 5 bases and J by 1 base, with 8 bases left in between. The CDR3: CASSNDRNTEAFF. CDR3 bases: TGTGCCAGCAGCAATGACAGGAACACTGAAGCTTTCTTT.